The next 14 T cell receptor beta chains were all read from a single sample in a study of technical replicates of blood from a few donors. Profiling relied on immunoSEQ multiplex PCR, and the TCRdb table lists in-frame clones only, not all of them. The table has about 80,000 clones, roughly 98% seen once. The sample was T cells isolated from PBMCs. Receptors originate from a human donor in good health.

This chain connects TRBV14 to TRBJ2-1; TRBD1 agrees at 9 bases. The CDR3 length is 15 residues. With V trimmed by 3 bases and J by 3 bases, 3 bases remained unmatched. Germline values: CDR1 SGHDN, CDR2 FVKESK. The CDR3 DNA is TGTGCCAGCAGCCATGTGGGACAGGGCTACAATGAGCAGTTCTTC. The encoded protein is CASSHVGQGYNEQFF.

This sequence joins TRBV27 and TRBJ1-1, with 9 nucleotides matching TRBD1. The CDR3 length is 17 residues. Germline CDR1 is MNHEY and CDR2 is SMNVEV (reference sequence). J lost 5 bases, V lost 0 bases, and 10 bases had no gene match. The CDR3 sequence is CASSLSLQGALRTEAFF. DNA for the CDR3: TGTGCCAGCAGTTTATCCTTACAGGGGGCTCTTCGGACTGAAGCTTTCTTT.

CDR3 amino acids: CATLWGQGWNEQFF. The CDR3 region has the DNA TGTGCCACCCTTTGGGGACAGGGGTGGAATGAGCAGTTCTTC. The chain is built from TRBV6-1 and TRBJ2-1; 10 nucleotides agree with TRBD1. Trimming cost V 10 bases and J 7 bases; bases outside gene matches: 10. CDR1 and CDR2 from the germline V gene are MNHNS and SASEGT. The CDR3 totals 14 residues.

This clone was picked up one time. The rearrangement joins TRBV7-3 to TRBJ1-1, with TRBD1 identical over 9 bases. The J segment lost 3 bases and the V segment lost 3 bases, leaving 5 bases of the junction unmatched. The CDR3 is made up of 15 amino acids. The germline gives CDR1 SGHTA, CDR2 FQGTGA. The CDR3 bases are TGTGCCAGCAGCTTTTCTGGACAGGGGTACACTGAAGCTTTCTTT. It encodes CASSFSGQGYTEAFF.

The gene calls are TRBV5-1 and TRBJ2-3; 12 positions match TRBD2. CDR1 is SGHRS and CDR2 is YFSETQ in the germline V gene. The CDR3 contains 17 residues. The V segment lost 5 bases and the J segment 2 bases; nucleotides outside the gene matches: 9. The DNA for the CDR3 is TGCGCCAGCAGTCGAGGACTAGCGGGGCAGAACACAGATACGCAGTATTTT. Translated, it gives CASSRGLAGQNTDTQYF.

The rearrangement joins TRBV11-2 to TRBJ2-1, with 12 bases fitting TRBD2. Looked up from germline, CDR1 is SGHAT and CDR2 is FQNNGV. V trimming: 5 bases; J trimming: 11 bases; junction bases outside the gene matches: 1. The CDR3 loop spans 12 amino acids. The CDR3: CASSRTSGKQFF. CDR3 nucleotide sequence: TGTGCCAGCAGCCGGACTAGCGGGAAGCAGTTCTTC.

The genes are TRBV10-1 and TRBJ2-1, with 9 bases fitting TRBD2. Per germline, CDR1 WNHNN and CDR2 SYGVQD (reference sequence). Losses at the gene ends were 3 bases for V and 8 bases for J; bases not matched to a gene: 8. This CDR3 region has 15 residues. Written as DNA, the CDR3 is TGCGCCAGCAGTGATGGGGCGGGAGGGAGCTATGAGCAGTTCTTC. Protein sequence: CASSDGAGGSYEQFF.

The rearrangement uses TRBV19 and TRBJ1-2; 7 bases align to TRBD1. From germline, CDR1 is LNHDA and CDR2 SQIVND (reference sequence). CDR3 length equals 16 residues. With 7 bases clipped from V and 6 bases from J, the junction kept 17 bases outside the gene matches. In DNA form, the CDR3 reads TGTGCCAGTACCCCATTGGATCCAGGACAGGTCCATGGCTACACCTTC. The encoded protein is CASTPLDPGQVHGYTF.

The J gene is TRBJ1-5, the V gene TRBV15; 8 bases map to TRBD1. Germline CDR1 and CDR2: LNHNV and YYDKDF (reference sequence). Germline trimming cut 5 bases from V and 2 bases from J; bases unmatched to any gene: 5. The length of the CDR3 is 15 residues. Written as DNA, the CDR3 is TGTGCCACCAGCCCTCCGACAGGGGGCAATCAGCCCCAGCATTTT. Translated: CATSPPTGGNQPQHF.

The chain combines TRBV28 with TRBJ1-2, with 9 bases identical to TRBD1. The junction had 10 bases not matched to a gene; V was cut back by 2 bases and J by 3 bases. From germline, CDR1 is MDHEN and CDR2 SYDVKM. This CDR3 is built from 17 residues. CDR3 in DNA: TGTGCCAGCAGTTTAATGGGACAGGGTTTGGCCGACTATGGCTACACCTTC. This sequence encodes CASSLMGQGLADYGYTF.

The CDR3 region is CASSYSRASDYGYTF. In DNA, the CDR3 is TGTGCCAGCAGCTATTCGCGTGCCAGCGACTATGGCTACACCTTC. V is TRBV5-5 and J is TRBJ1-2; D gene ambiguous. V lost 3 bases and J lost 3, with 15 bases in between. The CDR3 spans 15 residues. Germline V lookup: CDR1 SGHKS, CDR2 YYEKEE (reference sequence).

J is TRBJ2-2 and V is TRBV27; TRBD2 aligns across 15 bases. CDR1 and CDR2 (germline): MNHEY, SMNVEV (reference sequence). The CDR3 has 18 amino acids. J gave up 5 bases and V 6 bases, and 10 bases lay outside the gene matches. In nucleotides, the CDR3 is TGTGCCAGCAGCACCGGACTAGCGGGAGGGCGGAGAACCGGGGAGCTGTTTTTT. This sequence encodes CASSTGLAGGRRTGELFF.

CDR3 amino acids: CASGLFSSTDTQYF. CDR3 nucleotides: TGCGCCAGCGGCCTCTTCTCTAGCACAGATACGCAGTATTTT. This chain links TRBV5-1 with TRBJ2-3; D is ambiguous. This CDR3 is built from 14 residues. V was pared by 7 bases and J by 0 bases, with 12 bases between. Per germline, CDR1 SGHRS and CDR2 YFSETQ.

The CDR3 protein is CASSPPLPDTGELFF. In nucleotides, the CDR3 is TGTGCCAGCAGCCCGCCGCTTCCAGACACCGGGGAGCTGTTTTTT. The rearrangement uses TRBV7-9 and TRBJ2-2; D remains ambiguous. CDR1 SEHNR and CDR2 FQNEAQ come from the germline V gene (reference sequence). V lost 5 bases and J lost 3, with 13 bases in between. This CDR3 has 15 residues.